Listed below are T cell receptor beta chains from one sample, sequenced in a study of T-cell memory formation after mild COVID-19. TCRdb re-called the 5' RACE reads with MiXCR, one entry per CDR3 protein. The sample lists a few hundred thousand distinct CDR3 sequences; roughly 10% were seen once. Specimen: PBMCs or a T cell subset sorted from them (not recorded which). The receptors come from a young man who had mild COVID-19 (a few samples of this study predate the infection). Cell type and time point are not known. Each CDR3 is given with its conserved first and last residue. A D gene is named only where the DNA matches it firmly. Some rows mark clone size as missing; the rest say once, few, many or name a class of expanded clone.

d_call	clone_size	v_call	cdr3_length	j_call	cdr3_nt	cdr3_aa
-	few	TRBV7-8	15	TRBJ1-1	TGTGCCAGCAGCCTCTCGCGGTTAGGAAACACTGAAGCTTTCTTT	CASSLSRLGNTEAFF
-	once	TRBV19	17	TRBJ2-3	TGTGCCAGTAGTCCAAGACCCATCGCCACTTGGATAGATACGCAGTATTTT	CASSPRPIATWIDTQYF
-	-	TRBV2	13	TRBJ2-3	TGTGCCAGCAGTAGCAGTTACACAGATACGCAGTATTTT	CASSSSYTDTQYF
-	-	TRBV29-1	13	TRBJ1-3	TGCAGCGTTGCCGTATTCTCTGGAAACACCATATATTTT	CSVAVFSGNTIYF
TRBD2	-	TRBV7-6	14	TRBJ2-2	TGTGCCAGCAGCGTGGGACTAGCGGGCGGGGAGCTGTTTTTT	CASSVGLAGGELFF
TRBD1	few	TRBV4-3	16	TRBJ2-2	TGCGCCAGCAGCCCCGGGACAGGATGGAACACCGGGGAGCTGTTTTTT	CASSPGTGWNTGELFF
TRBD1	-	TRBV5-6	15	TRBJ1-2	TGTGCCAGCAGCTGGGAGGACAGGGGCCTTTATGGCTACACCTTC	CASSWEDRGLYGYTF
-	-	TRBV7-8	16	TRBJ2-3	TGTGCCAGCAGCTTAGCGGAACCGTTGGTCACAGATACGCAGTATTTT	CASSLAEPLVTDTQYF
TRBD1	few	TRBV9	15	TRBJ1-6	TGTGCCAGCAGCGCTCGGGACAGTTATAATTCACCCCTCCACTTT	CASSARDSYNSPLHF
TRBD1	few	TRBV20-1	14	TRBJ2-3	TGCAGTGCTAGTATCCAGGGGGCGCGGGATACGCAGTATTTT	CSASIQGARDTQYF
-	-	TRBV10-2	15	TRBJ2-5	TGCGCCAGCAGTGATGAAGCAGGTCAAGGGGAGACCCAGTACTTC	CASSDEAGQGETQYF
-	-	TRBV7-9	14	TRBJ2-7	TGTGCCAGCAGCTTATGGGGGGCCGCCTACGAGCAGTACTTC	CASSLWGAAYEQYF
TRBD1	-	TRBV5-1	15	TRBJ1-1	TGCGCCAGCGGTCACGCAGGGGGCACGAACACTGAAGCTTTCTTT	CASGHAGGTNTEAFF
TRBD1	few	TRBV4-3	15	TRBJ2-7	TGCGCCAGCAGCCAAGATAGGGACAGCCCCTACGAGCAGTACTTC	CASSQDRDSPYEQYF
-	-	TRBV29-1	14	TRBJ1-1	TGCAGCGTTTCTTGGACAGCTGCGAACACTGAAGCTTTCTTT	CSVSWTAANTEAFF
TRBD1	few	TRBV11-1	14	TRBJ2-7	TGTGCCAGCAGCGACCGGGACAGGACCTACGAGCAGTACTTC	CASSDRDRTYEQYF
TRBD1	few	TRBV20-1	17	TRBJ1-5	TGCAGTGCCCAGGGGGGGGGCAGTCAGTATAGCAATCAGCCCCAGCATTTT	CSAQGGGSQYSNQPQHF
-	-	TRBV18	13	TRBJ1-1	TGTGCCAGCTCACCACCGGTCGGGCCGGAAGCTTTCTTT	CASSPPVGPEAFF
-	few	TRBV14	14	TRBJ2-1	TGTGCCAGCAGCCAAGATATCAGCCTAAATGAGCAGTTCTTC	CASSQDISLNEQFF
TRBD2	few	TRBV6-5	16	TRBJ2-3	TGTGCCAGCAGTTACTCGGGTGTAGCGGGGACAGATACGCAGTATTTT	CASSYSGVAGTDTQYF
TRBD1	few	TRBV20-1	11	TRBJ2-7	TGCAGTGCTGGGACAGGCTACGAGCAGTACTTC	CSAGTGYEQYF
TRBD1	-	TRBV5-1	15	TRBJ1-1	TGCGCCAGCAGCTTTACCGGGACAGGGGACACTGAAGCTTTCTTT	CASSFTGTGDTEAFF
-	few	TRBV5-1	13	TRBJ2-5	TGCGCCAGCAGCTTGGGTGGGGATGAGACCCAGTACTTC	CASSLGGDETQYF
TRBD2	few	TRBV4-3	19	TRBJ2-3	TGCGCCAGCAGCCAAGGGGTGGCTAGCGGGGGCTCTGCAACAGATACGCAGTATTTT	CASSQGVASGGSATDTQYF
TRBD2	-	TRBV5-1	16	TRBJ2-1	TGCGCCAGCAGCTTGGGGGACTACCCCCCTTACAATGAGCAGTTCTTC	CASSLGDYPPYNEQFF
TRBD1	many	TRBV5-1	14	TRBJ1-6	TGCGCCAGCAGCCGGGGACAGGATAATTCACCCCTCCACTTT	CASSRGQDNSPLHF
-	many	TRBV5-1	13	TRBJ1-2	TGCGCCAGCAGCTTGGGACAGGACTATGGCTACACCTTC	CASSLGQDYGYTF
-	-	TRBV20-1	13	TRBJ2-2	TGCAGTGCCCAACAGACGGGCACCGGGGAGCTGTTTTTT	CSAQQTGTGELFF
-	few	TRBV5-6	13	TRBJ1-6	TGTGCCAGCAGCCAGTCCTATAATTCACCCCTCCACTTT	CASSQSYNSPLHF
-	many	TRBV5-1	14	TRBJ2-5	TGCGCCAGCAGCTTGGCAAGTTTACGGGAGACCCAGTACTTC	CASSLASLRETQYF
-	many	TRBV11-2	15	TRBJ1-2	TGTGCCAGCAGGCAAGCCGGGAGAGGGGACTATGGCTACACCTTC	CASRQAGRGDYGYTF
-	few	TRBV4-3	16	TRBJ1-2	TGCGCCAGCAGCCAAACACGTCGGTTTCGGAGACAGGGCTACACCTTC	CASSQTRRFRRQGYTF
TRBD1	-	TRBV7-6	14	TRBJ2-1	TGTGCCAGCAGCTCAGGACAGGGCTACAATGAGCAGTTCTTC	CASSSGQGYNEQFF
TRBD1	-	TRBV6-6	13	TRBJ1-4	TGTGCCAGCAGCGTGGACAGGGATGAAAAACTGTTTTTT	CASSVDRDEKLFF
-	-	TRBV3-1	12	TRBJ2-5	TGTGCCAGCAGCTATACTTCTGGGACCCAGTACTTC	CASSYTSGTQYF
-	few	TRBV4-3	15	TRBJ1-1	TGCGCCAGCAGCCAAGACCTGGGAGGTTACACTGAAGCTTTCTTT	CASSQDLGGYTEAFF
-	few	TRBV20-1	13	TRBJ1-1	TGCAGTGCGCCCGGACAGCAGTACACTGAAGCTTTCTTT	CSAPGQQYTEAFF
-	few	TRBV4-2	14	TRBJ1-5	TGTGCCAGCAGCCATGGGGGGCAGAATCAGCCCCAGCATTTT	CASSHGGQNQPQHF
TRBD2	-	TRBV5-1	17	TRBJ2-4	TGCGCCAGCAGCTTGTCCGGGCGGGGGGCAGCCAAAAACATTCAGTACTTC	CASSLSGRGAAKNIQYF
-	-	TRBV7-2	14	TRBJ2-1	TGTGCCAGCAGCGGGGGGGCCACACGAAATGAGCAGTTCTTC	CASSGGATRNEQFF
-	many	TRBV7-9	12	TRBJ2-4	TGTGCCAGCAGCTTAGATGGTGGTTTTCAGTACTTC	CASSLDGGFQYF
-	-	TRBV15	11	TRBJ2-7	TGTGCCACCAGCACCCGGGATGAGCAGTACTTC	CATSTRDEQYF
-	few	TRBV5-6	14	TRBJ1-4	TGTGCCAGCAGCTTGTCTCCAGGGAGTGAAAAACTGTTTTTT	CASSLSPGSEKLFF
-	-	TRBV5-1	15	TRBJ1-1	TGCGCCAGCAGCACCCCGGGCGGGCTTTGGACTGAAGCTTTCTTT	CASSTPGGLWTEAFF
TRBD2	few	TRBV9	15	TRBJ2-2	TGTGCCAGCAGCGACGAGCGGGGGATGGCCGGGGAGCTGTTTTTT	CASSDERGMAGELFF
TRBD1	-	TRBV7-6	16	TRBJ2-2	TGTGCCAGCAAGGACAGGGGGACGGCGAGCACCGGGGAGCTGTTTTTT	CASKDRGTASTGELFF
-	few	TRBV6-2/TRBV6-3	15	TRBJ1-1	TGTGCCAGCAGTTACGCCGGAAGGCGGGCGACTGAAGCTTTCTTT	CASSYAGRRATEAFF
-	many	TRBV7-9	13	TRBJ1-3	TGTGCCAGCAGCTGGGGTGGGGGAAACACCATATATTTT	CASSWGGGNTIYF
-	few	TRBV19	14	TRBJ1-1	TGTGCCAGTAGTATCCTAAACCTGGGCACTGAAGCTTTCTTT	CASSILNLGTEAFF
-	few	TRBV7-8	12	TRBJ1-5	TGTGCCAGCAGTCCAACCAATCAGCCCCAGCATTTT	CASSPTNQPQHF
TRBD2	-	TRBV4-3	17	TRBJ2-3	TGCGCCAGCAGCCCGACTCTAGCGGGGGTCCCCCCGTATACGCAGTATTTT	CASSPTLAGVPPYTQYF
-	many	TRBV4-3	15	TRBJ2-7	TGCGCCAGCAGCCAGGCCAGCGGTTGGTCCTACGAGCAGTACTTC	CASSQASGWSYEQYF
-	few	TRBV19	12	TRBJ1-1	TGTGCCACCCAAGGGGCGGGGACTGAAGCTTTCTTT	CATQGAGTEAFF
TRBD2	few	TRBV27	16	TRBJ2-1	TGTGCCAGCAGTATCGGGACTAGCGGGGGGTACAATGAGCAGTTCTTC	CASSIGTSGGYNEQFF
TRBD2	-	TRBV19	17	TRBJ2-1	TGTGCCAGTAGCCTGACTAGCGGGGGGGCTTGGCGGAATGAGCAGTTCTTC	CASSLTSGGAWRNEQFF